Listed below are T cell receptor beta chains from one sample, sequenced in a study of CD8+CD57+ T cells in acquired aplastic anemia. TCRdb called the reads again in MiXCR, with one record for every CDR3 protein. Among approximately 200,000 distinct CDR3 sequences listed, roughly half were seen once. Sequencing input: sorted CD4+, CD8+, or CD8+CD57+ T cells (not recorded which) from PBMCs. The source is a human donor in good health, serving as a control. Each CDR3 is given with its conserved first and last residue. The D gene is left open where the match is weak. Rows give clone size only sometimes, using once, few, many, or a class for an expanded clone.

j_call: TRBJ2-7
v_call: TRBV2
clone_size: -
cdr3_length: 11
d_call: -
cdr3_nt: TGTGCCAGCTATCGGGGCTACGAGCAGTACTTC
cdr3_aa: CASYRGYEQYF

j_call: TRBJ2-5
v_call: TRBV6-5
clone_size: many
cdr3_length: 14
d_call: -
cdr3_nt: TGTGCCAGCAGTTACTCGAGCTCACAAGAGACCCAGTACTTC
cdr3_aa: CASSYSSSQETQYF

j_call: TRBJ2-3
v_call: TRBV7-2
clone_size: -
cdr3_length: 14
d_call: TRBD2
cdr3_nt: TGTGCCAGCAGCTTAGCGGGGGGGGTAGATACGCAGTATTTT
cdr3_aa: CASSLAGGVDTQYF

j_call: TRBJ2-3
v_call: TRBV7-2
clone_size: -
cdr3_length: 15
d_call: -
cdr3_nt: TGTGCCAGCAGCACACAGGGGCGGGACACAGATACGCAGTATTTT
cdr3_aa: CASSTQGRDTDTQYF

j_call: TRBJ2-5
v_call: TRBV10-3
clone_size: -
cdr3_length: 15
d_call: -
cdr3_nt: TGTGCCATCAGTGACCCAGGGATCAGGGGAGAGACCCAGTACTTC
cdr3_aa: CAISDPGIRGETQYF

j_call: TRBJ1-5
v_call: TRBV20-1
clone_size: -
cdr3_length: 15
d_call: TRBD1
cdr3_nt: TGCAGTGCTGGGGACGGGACAGGGGGGTATCAGCCCCAGCATTTT
cdr3_aa: CSAGDGTGGYQPQHF

j_call: TRBJ2-7
v_call: TRBV7-2
clone_size: -
cdr3_length: 15
d_call: TRBD1
cdr3_nt: TGTGCCAGCAGCTTGGGGACAGGGGATCGCTACGAGCAGTACTTC
cdr3_aa: CASSLGTGDRYEQYF

j_call: TRBJ1-1
v_call: TRBV7-2
clone_size: -
cdr3_length: 13
d_call: -
cdr3_nt: TGTGCCAGCAGCTTATATTCATCGACTGAAGCTTTCTTT
cdr3_aa: CASSLYSSTEAFF

j_call: TRBJ1-5
v_call: TRBV20-1
clone_size: -
cdr3_length: 13
d_call: TRBD1
cdr3_nt: TGCAGTGCTTATGGACAGGTTGGTCAGCCCCAGCATTTT
cdr3_aa: CSAYGQVGQPQHF

j_call: TRBJ2-7
v_call: TRBV9
clone_size: few
cdr3_length: 14
d_call: TRBD2
cdr3_nt: TGTGCCAGCAGCTATAGCGGGGGGGCCTACGAGCAGTACTTC
cdr3_aa: CASSYSGGAYEQYF

j_call: TRBJ2-7
v_call: TRBV6-5
clone_size: -
cdr3_length: 14
d_call: TRBD2
cdr3_nt: TGTGCCAGCAGGTCCGGGGGGTCGGGATATGAGCAGTACTTC
cdr3_aa: CASRSGGSGYEQYF

j_call: TRBJ2-3
v_call: TRBV15
clone_size: -
cdr3_length: 13
d_call: -
cdr3_nt: TGTGCCACTAACGCGGGGATCACAGATACGCAGTATTTT
cdr3_aa: CATNAGITDTQYF

j_call: TRBJ1-1
v_call: TRBV20-1
clone_size: -
cdr3_length: 12
d_call: -
cdr3_nt: TGCAGTGCTAGAGATCGGGACTTTGAAGCTTTCTTT
cdr3_aa: CSARDRDFEAFF

j_call: TRBJ1-1
v_call: TRBV18
clone_size: many
cdr3_length: 12
d_call: -
cdr3_nt: TGTGCCAGCTCAGGGTCGAACACTGAAGCTTTCTTT
cdr3_aa: CASSGSNTEAFF

j_call: TRBJ1-5
v_call: TRBV19
clone_size: -
cdr3_length: 15
d_call: -
cdr3_nt: TGTGCCAGTAGGACATCCGGGAGAGGCAATCAGCCCCAGTACTTT
cdr3_aa: CASRTSGRGNQPQYF

j_call: TRBJ1-6
v_call: TRBV7-9
clone_size: -
cdr3_length: 14
d_call: TRBD1
cdr3_nt: TGTGCCAGCATCCCAGGACAGGGATATTCACCCCTCCGCTTT
cdr3_aa: CASIPGQGYSPLRF

j_call: TRBJ1-6
v_call: TRBV7-9
clone_size: once
cdr3_length: 15
d_call: TRBD1
cdr3_nt: TGTGCCAGCAGCTTAGTCGACAGGGCCCCTTCACCCCTCCACTTT
cdr3_aa: CASSLVDRAPSPLHF

j_call: TRBJ2-1
v_call: TRBV5-1
clone_size: -
cdr3_length: 18
d_call: TRBD2
cdr3_nt: TGCGCCAGCAGCTTGGTTAGCGGGGGGGCCTGGGATCTCAATGAGCAGTTCTTC
cdr3_aa: CASSLVSGGAWDLNEQFF

j_call: TRBJ2-1
v_call: TRBV20-1
clone_size: few
cdr3_length: 14
d_call: TRBD2
cdr3_nt: TGCAGTGTTAAAGCGGGGAGCTCCTACAATGAGCAGTTCTTC
cdr3_aa: CSVKAGSSYNEQFF

j_call: TRBJ1-4
v_call: TRBV6-6
clone_size: -
cdr3_length: 15
d_call: TRBD1
cdr3_nt: TGTGCCAGCTCAAAACAGGGGAACTATAGTGAAAAACTGTTTTTT
cdr3_aa: CASSKQGNYSEKLFF

j_call: TRBJ1-2
v_call: TRBV19
clone_size: many
cdr3_length: 16
d_call: -
cdr3_nt: TGTGCCAGTAGTAGGGATATTGCAGGAGGTTCCTATGGCTACACCTTC
cdr3_aa: CASSRDIAGGSYGYTF

j_call: TRBJ2-7
v_call: TRBV2
clone_size: -
cdr3_length: 12
d_call: -
cdr3_nt: TGTGCCAGCAGTGGGGGGCCTTACAAGCAGTACTTC
cdr3_aa: CASSGGPYKQYF

j_call: TRBJ2-1
v_call: TRBV5-8
clone_size: -
cdr3_length: 14
d_call: -
cdr3_nt: TGTGCCAGCAGCTTGGAGTACAGGGCTGATGAGCAGTTCTTC
cdr3_aa: CASSLEYRADEQFF

j_call: TRBJ2-7
v_call: TRBV19
clone_size: -
cdr3_length: 15
d_call: -
cdr3_nt: TGTGCCAGTAGTATCAGGCCGGGGCAGTCCTACGAGCAGTACTTC
cdr3_aa: CASSIRPGQSYEQYF

j_call: TRBJ2-7
v_call: TRBV18
clone_size: few
cdr3_length: 14
d_call: -
cdr3_nt: TGTGCCAGCTCACCACCGGTCACTGCCTACGAGCAGTACTTC
cdr3_aa: CASSPPVTAYEQYF

j_call: TRBJ2-2
v_call: TRBV7-3
clone_size: -
cdr3_length: 15
d_call: TRBD2
cdr3_nt: TGTGCCAGCAGCATCCTAGCGGGGGGATCCGGGGAGCTGTTTTTT
cdr3_aa: CASSILAGGSGELFF

j_call: TRBJ1-1
v_call: TRBV28
clone_size: -
cdr3_length: 13
d_call: -
cdr3_nt: TGTGCCAGCAGTTTAGGTGGTAGGGCTGAAGCTTTCTTT
cdr3_aa: CASSLGGRAEAFF

j_call: TRBJ1-1
v_call: TRBV7-9
clone_size: many
cdr3_length: 12
d_call: -
cdr3_nt: TGTGCCAGCGGTCAGATGAACACTGAAGCTTTCTTT
cdr3_aa: CASGQMNTEAFF